These 27 T cell receptor beta chains came from one sample sequenced in a study of Graves' ophthalmopathy and Graves' hyperthyroidism. RNA transcripts provided the template for amplifying TCR beta CDR3 regions. An initial RT-PCR round employing HTBI primers preceded a second-round multiplex PCR. TCRdb reanalysed the multiplex PCR reads using MiXCR and keeps one entry per CDR3 protein. The sample has some 350,000 distinct CDR3 sequences; about 18% are singletons. Sequencing was performed on peripheral blood. These receptors all come from an adult woman with stable Graves' hyperthyroidism.

This clonotype was observed many times. This chain joins TRBV20-1 and TRBJ1-5; the D gene is possibly TRBD1 (5 bases). This CDR3 contains 14 residues. CDR1 and CDR2 (germline): DFQATT, SNEGSKA (reference sequence). V was shortened by 3 bases and J by 3 bases, with 12 bases between the two germline ends. The CDR3 DNA sequence: TGCAGTGCTAGTTCCATCAGGGCCAATCAGCCCCAGCATTTT. Amino acids: CSASSIRANQPQHF.

V is TRBV5-1 and J is TRBJ2-5; the match to TRBD2 covers 9 bases. This CDR3 is built from 16 residues. Per germline, CDR1 SGHRS and CDR2 YFSETQ. With 3 bases clipped from V and 2 bases from J, the junction kept 8 bases outside the gene matches. The CDR3 sequence: CASSSTPSGNQETQYF. The CDR3 DNA is TGCGCCAGCAGCTCCACCCCTAGCGGGAATCAAGAGACCCAGTACTTC.

This clonotype was found many times. The chain links TRBV4-1 to TRBJ1-2; 10 bases agree with TRBD1. From germline, CDR1 is MGHRA and CDR2 YSYEKL. The CDR3 sequence is 15 residues long. V lost 1 base, J lost 3 bases, and 2 bases stayed unmatched. CDR3 amino acids: CASSQVGQGDYGYTF. For the CDR3, the DNA is TGCGCCAGCAGCCAAGTTGGACAGGGGGACTATGGCTACACCTTC.

This clonotype appeared many times. J is TRBJ2-5 and V is TRBV12-3 or TRBV12-4; D is perhaps TRBD1 or TRBD2 (5 bases each). V was trimmed by 3 bases and J by 5 bases, leaving 10 bases between them. There are 13 residues in the CDR3. The DNA for the CDR3 is TGTGCCAGCAGTTTTATCCGGGGCGAGACCCAGTACTTC. As protein: CASSFIRGETQYF.

This clonotype has more than one count but fewer than ten. The chain employs TRBV2 and TRBJ2-5; D perhaps matches TRBD2 (7 bases). Between the trimmed V and J ends, which lost 1 base and 5 bases, there was a span of 14 bases. CDR3 length: 15 residues. The germline gives CDR1 SNHLY, CDR2 FYNNEI. The CDR3 region is CASSEERGAGETQYF. For the CDR3, the DNA is TGTGCCAGCAGTGAAGAACGGGGGGCCGGGGAGACCCAGTACTTC.

This clonotype was seen ten or more times. The V gene is TRBV15, the J gene TRBJ1-1, with D perhaps matching TRBD1 (5 bases). CDR1 is LNHNV, CDR2 YYDKDF, per germline (reference sequence). Trimming took 3 bases from V and 0 from J, leaving 17 bases between them. The CDR3 sequence is 17 residues long. The CDR3 DNA reads as TGTGCCACCAGCAGGACCAACGGGGGAATATTGAACACTGAAGCTTTCTTT. Residues: CATSRTNGGILNTEAFF.

This clonotype was observed at least ten times. The chain joins TRBV12-3 or TRBV12-4 to TRBJ2-7; TRBD1 might be the D (5 bases). The CDR3 loop spans 15 amino acids. Trimming removed 3 bases at V and 0 bases at J, with 12 bases between. CDR3 in DNA: TGTGCCAGCAGTTTGGCCAGGGCGGCCTCCTACGAGCAGTACTTC. Translating gives CASSLARAASYEQYF.

This clonotype has only a few counts. The chain couples TRBV20-1 to TRBJ1-2, with a tentative D call TRBD1 (5 bases). The V end was cut by 5 bases, the J end by 4 bases, with 26 bases between. The CDR3 totals 17 residues. The germline V gene encodes CDR1 DFQATT and CDR2 SNEGSKA (reference sequence). Here the CDR3 reads CSAVDPPPGRPSYGYTF. The CDR3 bases are TGCAGTGCTGTCGATCCCCCCCCGGGACGGCCTTCCTATGGCTACACCTTC.

To note about this clonotype: At one end the junction does not follow the germline gene, possibly because of a read error. The rearrangement joins TRBV19 to TRBJ2-4; D is uncertain. CDR3 size: 13 residues. Per germline, CDR1 LNHDA and CDR2 SQIVND (reference sequence). The CDR3 nucleotides read TGTGCCAGTAGGGAGAACCAAAAAAACATTAAGTACTTC. Protein product: CASRENQKNIKYF.

This clonotype was found many times. The J gene is TRBJ2-5, the V gene TRBV6-1; possibly TRBD1 for D (5 bases). Germline V gene lookup returns CDR1 MNHNS and CDR2 SASEGT. The CDR3 is 14 amino acids. V gave up 4 bases and J gave up 0 bases, with 9 bases separating them. The CDR3 here is CASSGNRNQETQYF. The CDR3 DNA reads TGTGCCAGCAGTGGAAACAGGAACCAAGAGACCCAGTACTTC.

This clonotype was seen more than once but under ten times. Just one base apart from a much larger clone, this may be a read error. CDR3 sequence (DNA): TGCAGTGCTAGAGATCGGGCCAAGTATCCTAGACAAGAGGCCCAGTACTTC. This gives the protein CSARDRAKYPRQEAQYF. The V gene is TRBV20-1, the J gene TRBJ2-5; D ambiguous. The CDR3 length is 17 residues. Germline V gene sequence: CDR1 DFQATT, CDR2 SNEGSKA (reference sequence).

At least ten counts were recorded for this clonotype. The chain has TRBV20-1 and TRBJ2-5, with 7 positions matching TRBD2. The CDR3 runs 12 residues. With 8 bases clipped from V and 0 bases from J, the junction kept 3 bases outside the gene matches. Germline V gene data show CDR1 as DFQATT and CDR2 as SNEGSKA (reference sequence). The CDR3 DNA reads TGCAGTTCGGGAGGTTACCAAGAGACCCAGTACTTC. It specifies CSSGGYQETQYF.

Details on this clonotype: One junction end does not reproduce the germline sequence, and a read error may be involved. This chain links TRBV24-1 with TRBJ2-7; 8 bases map to TRBD2. Germline lookup yields CDR1 KGHDR and CDR2 SFDVKD. The CDR3 runs 18 residues. The CDR3 region is CATSARVGAGDPSYEQCF. The CDR3 nucleotides are TGTGCTACCAGTGCCCGCGTGGGAGCGGGGGATCCCTCCTACGAGCAGTGCTTC.

There are many counts of this clonotype. This chain joins TRBV5-1 and TRBJ2-7, with D possibly matching TRBD1 (5 bases). The V end lost 0 bases, the J end lost 5 bases, and 18 bases lay between the germline ends. CDR1 is SGHRS, CDR2 YFSETQ, per germline. The CDR3 contains 16 residues. The CDR3 loop is CASSLVGWTSPNEQYF. DNA of the CDR3: TGCGCCAGCAGCTTGGTAGGATGGACAAGCCCTAACGAGCAGTACTTC. The complete variable domain, with remaining parts taken from reference TRBV5-1 and TRBJ2-7, reads KAGVTQTPRYLIKTRGQQVTLSCSPISGHRSVSWYQQTPGQGLQFLFEYFSETQRNKGNFPGRFSGRQFSNSRSEMNVSTLELGDSALYLCASSLVGWTSPNEQYFGPGTRLTVT.

This clonotype was detected ten times or more. The chain is built from TRBV20-1 and TRBJ2-7; the D gene could be TRBD1 or TRBD2 (5 bases each). V was pared by 3 bases and J by 0 bases, with 15 bases between. Germline CDR1 DFQATT, CDR2 SNEGSKA (reference sequence). This CDR3 spans 15 amino acids. CDR3 amino acids: CSARGRDGSSYEQYF. DNA of the CDR3: TGCAGTGCTAGGGGCCGGGACGGAAGCTCCTACGAGCAGTACTTC.

This chain connects TRBV27 to TRBJ1-2; possibly TRBD1 for D (5 bases). The CDR3 covers 15 residues. The germline V gene encodes CDR1 MNHEY and CDR2 SMNVEV (reference sequence). V lost 4 bases and J lost 0, with 12 bases in between. The CDR3: CASSSVGASNYGYTF. CDR3 nucleotide sequence: TGTGCCAGCAGTTCCGTCGGGGCGTCTAACTATGGCTACACCTTC.

On this clonotype: It may be a read error: a sequence one base away is much more abundant. The rearrangement joins TRBV11-2 to TRBJ2-2; tentatively, D is TRBD2 (5 bases). The V gene lost 4 bases and the J gene lost 4 bases, with 10 bases spanning the gap. The CDR3 loop spans 14 amino acids. Germline V gene sequence: CDR1 SGHAT, CDR2 FQNNGV. CDR3 nucleotides: TGTGCCAGCAGCTCAGACGGGGTCACCGGGGAGCTGTTTTTT. It translates to CASSSDGVTGELFF.

This clonotype was observed many times. It may be a read error: a sequence one base away is much more abundant. This sequence joins TRBV12-3 or TRBV12-4 and TRBJ1-2, with 7 nucleotides matching TRBD1. The CDR3 is 17 amino acids. The CDR3 reads CACSLRDSLRGALGYTF. CDR3 sequence (DNA): TGTGCCTGCAGTTTAAGGGACAGCCTCCGTGGAGCTTTGGGCTACACCTTC.

This clonotype was found many times. The CDR3 DNA reads TGCAGTGCTCTACAGGGGGCGAGAAACTCACCCCTCCACTTT. As protein: CSALQGARNSPLHF. The chain links TRBV20-1 to TRBJ1-6; 9 bases are a match to TRBD1. The V gene's germline CDR1 is DFQATT and CDR2 SNEGSKA (reference sequence). This CDR3 region has 14 residues. J gave up 10 bases and V 5 bases, and 9 bases lay outside the gene matches.

This clonotype was counted many times. J is TRBJ2-5 and V is TRBV5-1; TRBD1 aligns across 7 bases. Germline V gene sequence: CDR1 SGHRS, CDR2 YFSETQ. V shed 0 bases, J shed 2 bases, and the junction held 13 bases outside the gene matches. The CDR3 is made up of 18 amino acids. CDR3 region: CASSLGRGISNGQETQYF. In nucleotides, the CDR3 is TGCGCCAGCAGCTTGGGCAGGGGGATCTCCAACGGACAAGAGACCCAGTACTTC.

This clonotype was seen ten or more times. The rearrangement joins TRBV12-3 or TRBV12-4 to TRBJ1-5, with D tentatively TRBD1 (6 bases). V lost 6 bases, J lost 2 bases, and 11 bases lay in between. The CDR3 consists of 14 residues. The CDR3 region is CASRISGGNQPQHF. The CDR3 DNA sequence: TGTGCCAGCAGAATTTCAGGGGGCAATCAGCCCCAGCATTTT.

The chain joins TRBV6-5 to TRBJ2-7; D unresolved. With 3 bases removed from V and 2 bases from J, the gap between germline ends came to 17 bases. Germline lookup yields CDR1 MNHEY and CDR2 SVGAGI. This CDR3 region has 16 residues. CDR3 DNA: TGTGCCAGCAGTTATGACCTAGGAGCGTACACCTACGAGCAGTACTTC. The encoded protein is CASSYDLGAYTYEQYF.

This clonotype was observed at least ten times. The chain combines TRBV19 with TRBJ1-1, with D tentatively TRBD1 (5 bases). CDR1 LNHDA and CDR2 SQIVND come from the germline V gene (reference sequence). This CDR3 is built from 15 residues. V lost 1 base and J lost 4, with 13 bases in between. The CDR3 reads CASSIGAGMITEAFF. CDR3 DNA sequence: TGTGCCAGTAGTATAGGCGCAGGGATGATCACTGAAGCTTTCTTT.

This clonotype was recorded at least ten times. V gene TRBV20-1 combines with J gene TRBJ2-5, with TRBD2 identical over 11 bases. V dropped 6 bases and J dropped 7; count of bases not matched to a gene: 7. CDR3 size: 13 residues. Germline V lookup: CDR1 DFQATT, CDR2 SNEGSKA (reference sequence). CDR3 DNA: TGCAGTGCCTCGGGACTAGCGGTCCGGACCCAGTACTTC. Residues: CSASGLAVRTQYF.

This clonotype appeared many times. The chain has TRBV9 and TRBJ2-5; 10 bases align to TRBD2. CDR1 and CDR2 from the germline V gene are SGDLS and YYNGEE. This CDR3 comprises 16 residues. V shed 4 bases and J 5 bases; nucleotides not matched to a gene: 11. This CDR3 is CASSTARASGSETQYF. The CDR3, as DNA: TGTGCCAGCAGCACAGCCCGGGCTAGCGGGAGTGAGACCCAGTACTTC.

The chain links TRBV6-1 to TRBJ1-5, with 7 positions matching TRBD1. Germline V gives CDR1 MNHNS, CDR2 SASEGT. V lost 5 bases, J lost 5 bases, and 6 bases stayed unmatched. CDR3 length equals 14 residues. This chain's CDR3 is CASSTTGLHQPQHF. The CDR3 bases are TGTGCCAGCAGTACGACAGGGCTCCATCAGCCCCAGCATTTT.

The table lists this clonotype with many counts. The chain uses TRBV14 and TRBJ2-7; D could derive from TRBD1 or TRBD2 (6 bases each). Germline CDR1 and CDR2: SGHDN and FVKESK. The CDR3 covers 13 residues. Trimming left V 2 bases short and J 7 bases short, with 12 bases between. The CDR3 sequence: CASSQRRGAEQYF. The CDR3 nucleotides read TGTGCCAGCAGCCAAAGGAGGGGGGCAGAGCAGTACTTC.